A selection of T cell receptor beta chains follows, all from one sample in a study of control samples from healthy donors and cancer patients. Method: immunoSEQ multiplex PCR; TCRdb's copy keeps in-frame clones and lacks some. The sample shows approximately 130,000 clones, approximately 90% of them seen only once. Sequencing input: blood. These receptors originate from a man younger than 45 in good health. The CDR3 runs from the conserved cysteine through the conserved F or W. A D gene is named only where the DNA matches it firmly. Some rows have no size entry. The others give once, few or many, or a class for an expanded clone.

CASRYSGLKNIQYF | TGTGCCAGCAGATACTCGGGACTAAAAAACATTCAGTACTTC | TRBJ2-4 | TRBV2 | TRBD2 | NA
CAWSRQGGTEAFF | TGTGCCTGGAGCAGGCAAGGGGGGACTGAAGCTTTCTTT | TRBJ1-1 | TRBV30 | NA | once
CASSSGGNTGELFF | TGTGCCAGCAGCTCCGGGGGGAACACCGGGGAGCTGTTTTTT | TRBJ2-2 | TRBV11-3 | NA | NA
CASSSSSLNTEAFF | TGTGCCAGTAGTTCCTCCTCTCTGAACACTGAAGCTTTCTTT | TRBJ1-1 | TRBV19 | NA | NA
CASRGGGGRMDTEAFF | TGTGCCAGCAGGGGGGGTGGGGGGCGTATGGACACTGAAGCTTTCTTT | TRBJ1-1 | TRBV27 | NA | few
CASTAGGSTDTQYF | TGCGCCAGCACTGCGGGGGGGAGCACAGATACGCAGTATTTT | TRBJ2-3 | TRBV5-1 | TRBD2 | NA
CSASDSGGAFYEQYF | TGCAGTGCTAGTGACTCAGGGGGCGCCTTCTACGAGCAGTACTTC | TRBJ2-7 | TRBV20-1 | TRBD1 | NA
CASGNRGTEAFF | TGTGCCAGCGGGAACCGTGGCACTGAAGCTTTCTTT | TRBJ1-1 | TRBV6-5 | NA | NA
CASSEGPNTEAFF | TGTGCCAGCAGTGAGGGGCCGAACACTGAAGCTTTCTTT | TRBJ1-1 | TRBV2 | NA | NA
CASMWRTVNTEAFF | TGTGCCAGCATGTGGAGGACGGTGAACACTGAAGCTTTCTTT | TRBJ1-1 | TRBV6-5 | NA | NA
CASSYTGARDGYTF | TGCGCCAGCAGCTACACAGGGGCACGAGATGGCTACACCTTC | TRBJ1-2 | TRBV5-1 | TRBD1 | NA
CASSPQGQGWYGYTF | TGTGCCAGCTCACCACAGGGACAGGGTTGGTATGGCTACACCTTC | TRBJ1-2 | TRBV18 | TRBD1 | NA
CASSGVGQPQHF | TGTGCCAGCAGCGGGGTAGGCCAGCCCCAGCATTTT | TRBJ1-5 | TRBV7-9 | NA | NA
CASSETAYNEQFF | TGCGCCAGCAGTGAGACAGCCTACAATGAGCAGTTCTTC | TRBJ2-1 | TRBV10-1 | NA | NA
CASSLDRANTGELFF | TGTGCCAGCAGCCTGGACAGGGCGAACACCGGGGAGCTGTTTTTT | TRBJ2-2 | TRBV6-5 | TRBD1 | NA
CASSHISPLQVSNTEAFF | TGTGCCAGCAGCCACATTAGTCCCCTCCAAGTCTCCAACACTGAAGCTTTCTTT | TRBJ1-1 | TRBV4-2 | NA | NA
CASSEGARGQPQHF | TGTGCCAGCAGTGAGGGGGCGCGGGGTCAGCCCCAGCATTTT | TRBJ1-5 | TRBV2 | NA | once
CASSTSTGANSPLHF | TGTGCCAGCAGCACCTCGACAGGGGCTAATTCACCCCTCCACTTT | TRBJ1-6 | TRBV7-3 | TRBD1 | NA
CASSEFATGQGALSGYTF | TGTGCCAGCAGTGAATTCGCTACGGGACAGGGGGCATTAAGTGGCTACACCTTC | TRBJ1-2 | TRBV6-4 | TRBD1 | NA
CASSLAGGAGANVLTF | TGCGCCAGCAGCTTGGCCGGCGGGGCTGGGGCCAACGTCCTGACTTTC | TRBJ2-6 | TRBV5-1 | NA | NA
CASGAGTGVGEQYF | TGCGCCAGCGGAGCCGGGACAGGGGTTGGGGAGCAGTACTTC | TRBJ2-7 | TRBV5-1 | TRBD1 | NA
CASSLVSGASDEQYF | TGCGCCAGCAGCTTGGTGTCAGGGGCCAGCGACGAGCAGTACTTC | TRBJ2-7 | TRBV5-1 | NA | NA
CASSQEGRAGEKLFF | TGCGCCAGCAGCCAAGAGGGAAGGGCTGGGGAAAAACTGTTTTTT | TRBJ1-4 | TRBV4-1 | NA | NA
CASSSTGENTEAFF | TGTGCCAGCTCATCGACAGGAGAGAACACTGAAGCTTTCTTT | TRBJ1-1 | TRBV18 | NA | NA
CASGTPGLAIETQYF | TGTGCCAGCGGCACACCGGGACTAGCGATAGAGACCCAGTACTTC | TRBJ2-5 | TRBV2 | TRBD2 | NA
CASSHLTGGTEAFF | TGTGCCAGCAGCCACCTGACAGGGGGCACTGAAGCTTTCTTT | TRBJ1-1 | TRBV3-1/TRBV3-2 | TRBD1 | NA
CASSQGSSMNTEAFF | TGCGCCAGCAGCCAAGGGTCTAGCATGAACACTGAAGCTTTCTTT | TRBJ1-1 | TRBV4-1 | NA | NA
CASSDREGTDTQYF | TGCGCCAGCAGCGACAGGGAAGGCACAGATACGCAGTATTTT | TRBJ2-3 | TRBV10-1 | TRBD1 | NA
CASSLDNYEQYF | TGTGCCAGCAGTTTGGACAACTACGAGCAGTACTTC | TRBJ2-7 | TRBV5-6 | NA | NA
CATSRGRGVRETQYF | TGTGCCACCAGCAGAGGGCGGGGGGTTAGAGAGACCCAGTACTTC | TRBJ2-5 | TRBV15 | TRBD2 | NA
CSAPTDTEAFF | TGCAGTGCTCCTACAGACACTGAAGCTTTCTTT | TRBJ1-1 | TRBV20-1 | NA | NA
CSAANSAIDTQYF | TGCAGCGCCGCGAACTCCGCGATCGATACGCAGTATTTT | TRBJ2-3 | TRBV29-1 | NA | NA
CASSYSNGVSQPQHF | TGTGCCAGCAGTTACTCGAACGGAGTCTCACAGCCCCAGCATTTT | TRBJ1-5 | TRBV6-6 | NA | NA
CASSFTGGGNTEAFF | TGCGCCAGCAGCTTCACAGGGGGCGGGAACACTGAAGCTTTCTTT | TRBJ1-1 | TRBV5-1 | TRBD1 | NA
CASSFGGGRNTEAFF | TGTGCCAGCAGCTTTGGGGGAGGGAGGAACACTGAAGCTTTCTTT | TRBJ1-1 | TRBV7-2 | NA | NA
CATSENAGDSSYNEQFF | TGTGCCACCAGTGAAAACGCGGGAGATAGCTCCTACAATGAGCAGTTCTTC | TRBJ2-1 | TRBV24-1 | TRBD2 | once
CASRAETGGEKLFF | TGCGCCAGCCGGGCTGAGACGGGTGGGGAAAAACTGTTTTTT | TRBJ1-4 | TRBV5-1 | NA | once
CASSQEALNGELFF | TGCGCCAGCAGCCAAGAAGCTCTCAACGGGGAGCTGTTTTTT | TRBJ2-2 | TRBV4-1 | NA | NA
CASSQQSEGNGYTF | TGTGCCAGCAGCCAACAATCGGAGGGGAATGGCTACACCTTC | TRBJ1-2 | TRBV3-1/TRBV3-2 | NA | NA
CASSLGGGPQETQYF | TGTGCCAGCAGCTTGGGCGGGGGGCCTCAAGAGACCCAGTACTTC | TRBJ2-5 | TRBV7-3 | TRBD2 | NA
CVRRRERGYGYTF | TGTGTCAGAAGAAGGGAACGAGGATATGGCTACACCTTC | TRBJ1-2 | TRBV7-5 | NA | NA
CASSDPGQGLTDTQYF | TGTGCCAGCAGTGACCCGGGACAGGGGCTCACAGATACGCAGTATTTT | TRBJ2-3 | TRBV6-4 | TRBD1 | NA
CASSQAGELDNSPLHF | TGTGCCAGCAGCCAGGCCGGAGAGTTGGACAATTCACCCCTCCACTTT | TRBJ1-6 | TRBV3-1/TRBV3-2 | NA | NA
CASSLIRQTTDTQYF | TGTGCCAGCAGCTTAATCAGGCAGACCACAGATACGCAGTATTTT | TRBJ2-3 | TRBV7-2 | NA | NA
CASSTRDRGYNQPQHF | TGTGCCAGTAGTACCCGGGACAGGGGTTACAATCAGCCCCAGCATTTT | TRBJ1-5 | TRBV19 | TRBD1 | once
CASSYSSRAEQYF | TGTGCCAGCAGTTACTCATCCAGGGCCGAGCAGTACTTC | TRBJ2-7 | TRBV6-5 | NA | NA
CASSPPGTVTGELFF | TGTGCCAGCAGCCCACCCGGGACAGTTACCGGGGAGCTGTTTTTT | TRBJ2-2 | TRBV7-3 | TRBD1 | few
CASIGRTGETQYF | TGTGCCAGCATCGGACGGACCGGAGAGACCCAGTACTTC | TRBJ2-5 | TRBV7-9 | NA | NA
CACYRGSGANVLTF | TGTGCCTGTTACAGGGGCTCTGGGGCCAACGTCCTGACTTTC | TRBJ2-6 | TRBV5-8 | TRBD1 | NA
CASSADQVSQETQYF | TGTGCCAGCAGCGCAGATCAGGTTTCCCAAGAGACCCAGTACTTC | TRBJ2-5 | TRBV9 | NA | NA
CASRLAGLYNEQFF | TGTGCCAGTAGGCTAGCGGGTTTATACAATGAGCAGTTCTTC | TRBJ2-1 | TRBV19 | TRBD2 | NA
CASSLWGITSGNTIYF | TGTGCCAGCAGTCTTTGGGGTATCACCTCTGGAAACACCATATATTTT | TRBJ1-3 | TRBV14 | NA | NA
CASGLNYGYTF | TGTGCCAGCGGCCTGAACTATGGCTACACCTTC | TRBJ1-2 | TRBV2 | NA | NA
CASSEGQGSDGGEKLFF | TGTGCCAGTAGTGAGGGACAGGGGTCAGATGGCGGTGAAAAACTGTTTTTT | TRBJ1-4 | TRBV19 | TRBD1 | few